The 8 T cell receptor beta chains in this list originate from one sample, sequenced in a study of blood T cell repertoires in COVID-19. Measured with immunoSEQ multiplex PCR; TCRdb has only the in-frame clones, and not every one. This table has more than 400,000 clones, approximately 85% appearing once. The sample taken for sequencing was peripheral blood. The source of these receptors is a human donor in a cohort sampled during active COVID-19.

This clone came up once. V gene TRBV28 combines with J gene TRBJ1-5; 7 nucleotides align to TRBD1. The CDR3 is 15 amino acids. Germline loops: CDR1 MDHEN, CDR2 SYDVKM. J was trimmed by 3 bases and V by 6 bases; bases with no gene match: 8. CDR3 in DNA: TGTGCCAGCAGAGAGCCTGGGACAGCCAATCAGCCCCAGCATTTT. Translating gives CASREPGTANQPQHF.

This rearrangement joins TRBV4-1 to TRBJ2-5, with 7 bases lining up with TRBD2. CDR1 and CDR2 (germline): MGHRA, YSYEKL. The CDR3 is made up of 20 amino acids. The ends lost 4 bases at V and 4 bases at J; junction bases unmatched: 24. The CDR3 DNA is TGCGCCAGCAGCCTCGAGGGTACGGGGCTAGCGGCGGGGAGGGTAGAGACCCAGTACTTC. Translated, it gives CASSLEGTGLAAGRVETQYF.

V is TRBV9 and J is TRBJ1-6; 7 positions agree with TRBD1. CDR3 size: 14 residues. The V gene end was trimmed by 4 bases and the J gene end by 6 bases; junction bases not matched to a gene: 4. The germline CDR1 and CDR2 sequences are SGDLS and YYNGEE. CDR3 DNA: TGTGCCAGCAGCCAAGGGGGCTCTAATTCACCCCTCCACTTT. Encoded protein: CASSQGGSNSPLHF.

CDR3 amino acids: CSGSRGTGGVYEQYF. CDR3 bases: TGCAGCGGTTCTCGAGGGACAGGGGGCGTTTACGAGCAGTACTTC. V and J are TRBV29-1 and TRBJ2-7; 12 bases match TRBD1. V lost 7 bases to trimming and J lost 4 bases; unmatched junction nucleotides: 11. The CDR3 runs to 15 residues. Germline V gene lookup returns CDR1 SQVTM and CDR2 ANQGSEA.

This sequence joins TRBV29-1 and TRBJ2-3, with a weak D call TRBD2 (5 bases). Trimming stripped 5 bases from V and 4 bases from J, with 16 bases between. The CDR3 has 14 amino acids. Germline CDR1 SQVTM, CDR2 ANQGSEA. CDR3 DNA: TGCAGCGTTCCCAACAAGTACGGGGCAGATACGCAGTATTTT. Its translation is CSVPNKYGADTQYF.

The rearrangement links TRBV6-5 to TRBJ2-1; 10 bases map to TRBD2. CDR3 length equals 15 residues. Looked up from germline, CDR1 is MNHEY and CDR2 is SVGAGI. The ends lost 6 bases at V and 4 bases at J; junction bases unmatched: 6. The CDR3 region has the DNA TGTGCCAGCAGCGGACTAGCGGAGATATACAATGAGCAGTTCTTC. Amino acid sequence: CASSGLAEIYNEQFF.

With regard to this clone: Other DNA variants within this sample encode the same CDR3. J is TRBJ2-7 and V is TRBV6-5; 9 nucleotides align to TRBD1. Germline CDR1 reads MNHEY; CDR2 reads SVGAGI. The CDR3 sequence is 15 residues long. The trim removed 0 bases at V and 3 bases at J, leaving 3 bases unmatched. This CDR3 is CASSYSGTGIYEQYF. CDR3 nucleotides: TGTGCCAGCAGTTACTCCGGGACAGGGATCTACGAGCAGTACTTC.

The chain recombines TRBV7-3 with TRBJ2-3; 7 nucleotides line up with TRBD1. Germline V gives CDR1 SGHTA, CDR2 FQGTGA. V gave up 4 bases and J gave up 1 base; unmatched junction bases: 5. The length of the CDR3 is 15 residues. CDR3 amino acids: CASSSGQFRTDTQYF. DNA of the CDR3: TGTGCCAGCAGCTCGGGACAGTTTCGCACAGATACGCAGTATTTT.